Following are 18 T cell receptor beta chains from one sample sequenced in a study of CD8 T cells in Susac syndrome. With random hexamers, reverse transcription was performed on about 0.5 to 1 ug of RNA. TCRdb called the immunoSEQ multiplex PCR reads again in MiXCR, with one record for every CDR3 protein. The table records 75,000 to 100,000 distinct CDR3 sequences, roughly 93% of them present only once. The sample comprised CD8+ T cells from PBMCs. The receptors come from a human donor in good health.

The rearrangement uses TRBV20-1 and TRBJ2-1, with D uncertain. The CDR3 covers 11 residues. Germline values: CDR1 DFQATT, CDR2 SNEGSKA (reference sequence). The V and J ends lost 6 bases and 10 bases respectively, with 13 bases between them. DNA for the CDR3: TGCAGTGCACAGTCCCGGGCGGAGCAGTTCTTC. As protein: CSAQSRAEQFF.

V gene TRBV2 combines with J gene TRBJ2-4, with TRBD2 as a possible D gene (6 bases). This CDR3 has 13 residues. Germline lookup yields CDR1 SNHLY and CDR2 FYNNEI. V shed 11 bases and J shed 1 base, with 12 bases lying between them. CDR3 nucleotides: TGTGCCGCAGGTGGGGGGGCCAAAAACATTCAGTACTTC. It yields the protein CAAGGGAKNIQYF.

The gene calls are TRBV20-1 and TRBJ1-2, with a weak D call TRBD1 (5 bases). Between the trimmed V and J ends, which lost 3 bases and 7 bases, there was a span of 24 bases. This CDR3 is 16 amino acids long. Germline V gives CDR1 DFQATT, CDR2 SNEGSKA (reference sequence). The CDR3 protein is CSARSGERRMGGGYTF. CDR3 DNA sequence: TGCAGTGCTAGGTCTGGGGAACGCCGAATGGGGGGTGGCTACACCTTC.

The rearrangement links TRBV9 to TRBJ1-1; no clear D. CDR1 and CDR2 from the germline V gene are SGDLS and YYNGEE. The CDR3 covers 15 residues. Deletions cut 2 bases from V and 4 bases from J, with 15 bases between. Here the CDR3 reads CASSVARSGITEAFF. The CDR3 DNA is TGTGCCAGCAGCGTCGCCAGGAGTGGTATCACTGAAGCTTTCTTT.

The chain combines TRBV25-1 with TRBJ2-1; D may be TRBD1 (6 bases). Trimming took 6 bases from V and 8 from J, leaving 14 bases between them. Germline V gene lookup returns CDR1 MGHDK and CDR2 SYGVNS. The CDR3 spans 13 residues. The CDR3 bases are TGTGCCAGCAGAGGGGGATGGAGCGATGAGCAGTTCTTC. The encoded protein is CASRGGWSDEQFF.

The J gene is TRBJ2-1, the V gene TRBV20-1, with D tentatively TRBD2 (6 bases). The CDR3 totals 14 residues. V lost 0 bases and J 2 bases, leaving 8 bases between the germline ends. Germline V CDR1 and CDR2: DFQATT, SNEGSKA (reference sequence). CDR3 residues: CSARDRLAYNEQFF. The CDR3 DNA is TGCAGTGCTAGAGATCGACTAGCCTACAATGAGCAGTTCTTC.

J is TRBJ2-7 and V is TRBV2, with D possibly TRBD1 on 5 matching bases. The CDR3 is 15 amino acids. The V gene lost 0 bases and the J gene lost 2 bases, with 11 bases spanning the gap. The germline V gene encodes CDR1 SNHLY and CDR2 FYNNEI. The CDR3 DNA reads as TGTGCCAGCAGTGAAGCAGCTAGGGGTACCTACGAGCAGTACGTC. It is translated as CASSEAARGTYEQYV.

CDR3 in DNA: TGCAGCGCCCGGCAGGGGCCCACTGAAGCTTTCTTT. Translating it yields CSARQGPTEAFF. The gene calls are TRBV29-1 and TRBJ1-1, with a tentative D call TRBD1 (6 bases). Trimming shortened V by 7 bases and J by 4 bases, and 13 bases separated the two germline ends. The V gene's germline CDR1 is SQVTM and CDR2 ANQGSEA. The CDR3 spans 12 residues.

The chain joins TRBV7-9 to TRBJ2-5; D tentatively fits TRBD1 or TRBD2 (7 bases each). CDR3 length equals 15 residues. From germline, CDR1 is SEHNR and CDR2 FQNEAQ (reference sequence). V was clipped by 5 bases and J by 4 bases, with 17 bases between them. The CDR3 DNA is TGTGCCAGCAGCGGCAGTCGCAGGGGGGGAGAGACCCAGTACTTC. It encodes CASSGSRRGGETQYF.

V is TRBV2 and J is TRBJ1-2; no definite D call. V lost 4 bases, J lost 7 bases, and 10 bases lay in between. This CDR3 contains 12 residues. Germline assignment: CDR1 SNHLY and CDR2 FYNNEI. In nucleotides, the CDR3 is TGTGCCAGCAGTGGTGGTTACTTTGGCTACACCTTC. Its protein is CASSGGYFGYTF.

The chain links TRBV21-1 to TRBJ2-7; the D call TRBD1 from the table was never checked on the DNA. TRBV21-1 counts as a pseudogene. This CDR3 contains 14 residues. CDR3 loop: CASSNPGQAYEQYV. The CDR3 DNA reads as TGTGCCAGCAGCAATCCGGGACAGGCCTACGAGCAGTACGTC.

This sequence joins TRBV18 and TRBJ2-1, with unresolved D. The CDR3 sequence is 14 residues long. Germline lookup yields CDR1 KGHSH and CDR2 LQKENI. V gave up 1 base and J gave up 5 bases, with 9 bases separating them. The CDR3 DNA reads TGTGCCAGCTCACCACTAGGACCTAACAATGAGCAGTTCTTC. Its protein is CASSPLGPNNEQFF.

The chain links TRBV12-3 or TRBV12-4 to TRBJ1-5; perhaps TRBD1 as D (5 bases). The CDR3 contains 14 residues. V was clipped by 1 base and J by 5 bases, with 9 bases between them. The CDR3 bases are TGTGCCAGCAGTTTAGGGGGGAGTTATCAGCCCCAGCATTTT. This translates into CASSLGGSYQPQHF.

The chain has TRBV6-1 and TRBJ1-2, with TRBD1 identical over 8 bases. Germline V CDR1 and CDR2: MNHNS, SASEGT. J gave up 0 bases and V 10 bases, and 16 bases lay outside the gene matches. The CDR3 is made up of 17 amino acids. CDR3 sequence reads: CATTRDRLTEANYGYTF. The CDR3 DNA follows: TGTGCCACCACCCGGGACAGGCTAACCGAGGCTAACTATGGCTACACCTTC.

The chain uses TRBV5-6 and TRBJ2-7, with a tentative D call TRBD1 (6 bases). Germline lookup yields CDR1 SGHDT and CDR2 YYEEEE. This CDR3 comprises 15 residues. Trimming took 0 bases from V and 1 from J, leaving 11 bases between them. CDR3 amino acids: CASSLGQGYSYEQYF. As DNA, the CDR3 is TGTGCCAGCAGCTTGGGGCAGGGGTATTCCTACGAGCAGTACTTC.

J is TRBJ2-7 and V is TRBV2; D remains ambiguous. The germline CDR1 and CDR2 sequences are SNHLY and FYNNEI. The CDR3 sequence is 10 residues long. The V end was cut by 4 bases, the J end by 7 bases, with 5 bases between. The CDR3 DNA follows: TGTGCCAGCAGTGGGTTTGAGCAGTACTTC. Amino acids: CASSGFEQYF. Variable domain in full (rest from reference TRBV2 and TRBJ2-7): EPEVTQTPSHQVTQMGQEVILRCVPISNHLYFYWYRQILGQKVEFLVSFYNNEISEKSEIFDDQFSVERPDGSNFTLKIRSTKLEDSAMYFCASSGFEQYFGPGTRLTVT.

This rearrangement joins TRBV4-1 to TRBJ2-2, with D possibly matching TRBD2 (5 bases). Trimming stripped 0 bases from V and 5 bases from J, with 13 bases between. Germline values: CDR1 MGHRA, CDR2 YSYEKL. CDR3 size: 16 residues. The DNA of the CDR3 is TGCGCCAGCAGCCAAGATCCGGCCGGGGATACCGGGGAGCTGTTTTTT. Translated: CASSQDPAGDTGELFF.

The DNA of the CDR3 is TGTGCCAGCAGCCTTTCCAGACTAGCTTCCTACGAGCAGTACGTC. Translation gives CASSLSRLASYEQYV. The rearrangement uses TRBV7-2 and TRBJ2-7; 7 bases are shared with TRBD2. CDR3 length: 15 amino acids. Germline-derived CDR1 and CDR2 are SGHTA and FQGNSA. V lost 5 bases to trimming and J lost 1 base; unmatched junction nucleotides: 8.